This T cell receptor (beta chain) was sequenced during a study of cytomegalovirus exposure and HLA in healthy donors. Points from the study as a whole: It was taken for granted in presence/absence analyses that sequencing depth across donors was roughly uniform. Later genetic work tied a missense DCLRE1C variant to beta-chain V and J trimming. Cytomegalovirus-associated status was assigned to approximately 160 TCR beta chains.

The CDR3 runs to 15 residues. V lost 6 bases and J lost 0, with 15 bases in between. Germline V gives CDR1 LNHDA, CDR2 SQIVND (reference sequence). With respect to this clone: What it binds is unknown.

The PCR had 60 Vbeta and 13 Jbeta primers. The table came from immunoSEQ multiplex PCR; TCRdb's copy has only in-frame clones and leaves some out. Its clone listing holds 150,000 or so clones. Sequenced sample: PBMCs. The receptor was isolated from a woman aged 50 to 60 in good health and CMV-seronegative. V gene TRBV19 combines with J gene TRBJ2-7; no firm D call. Here the CDR3 DNA reads TGTGCCAGTAGCCAAAGTCCACGGGTCTCCTACGAGCAGTACTTC. As protein: CASSQSPRVSYEQYF.